The entry that follows covers one TCR beta chain sequence. No antigen is known for it. The entry originates in a study of cytomegalovirus exposure and HLA in healthy donors. Study-wide results and caveats: Prediction of most subjects' HLA-A and HLA-B alleles by TCR beta sequences was reportedly accurate.

The V segment lost 5 bases and the J segment 0 bases; nucleotides outside the gene matches: 4. Germline values: CDR1 MNHEY, CDR2 SMNVEV (reference sequence). The CDR3 length is 15 residues. PCR was performed using 60 Vbeta and 13 Jbeta primers. Some clones are missing from TCRdb's copy, which holds only in-frame ones; the method was immunoSEQ multiplex PCR. Reported are roughly 100,000 clones; the ten largest clones contain about 3.2%. The TCR sequence derives from a man aged 40-49 years in good health and CMV-seronegative. Sequencing was done on a sample of PBMCs. The chain is built from TRBV27 and TRBJ2-7; 10 bases align to TRBD2. CDR3 in amino acids: CASSRSGRASYEQYF. The CDR3 DNA is TGTGCCAGCAGTCGGAGCGGGAGGGCCTCCTACGAGCAGTACTTC.